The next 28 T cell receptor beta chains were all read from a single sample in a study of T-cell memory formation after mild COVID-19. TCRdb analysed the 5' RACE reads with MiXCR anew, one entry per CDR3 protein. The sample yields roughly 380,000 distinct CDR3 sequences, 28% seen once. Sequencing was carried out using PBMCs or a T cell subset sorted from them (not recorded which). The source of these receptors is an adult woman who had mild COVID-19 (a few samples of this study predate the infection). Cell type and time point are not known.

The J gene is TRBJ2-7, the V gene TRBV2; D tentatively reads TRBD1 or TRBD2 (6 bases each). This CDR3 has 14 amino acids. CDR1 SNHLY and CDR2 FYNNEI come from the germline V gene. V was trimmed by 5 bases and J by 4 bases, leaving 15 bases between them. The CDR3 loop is CASSSRGGEYEQYF. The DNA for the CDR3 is TGTGCCAGCAGTAGCAGGGGAGGAGAATACGAGCAGTACTTC.

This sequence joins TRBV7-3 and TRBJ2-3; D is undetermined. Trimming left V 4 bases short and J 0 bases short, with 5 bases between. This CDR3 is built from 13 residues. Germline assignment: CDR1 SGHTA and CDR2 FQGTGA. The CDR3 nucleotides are TGTGCCAGCAGCTCCACTAGCACAGATACGCAGTATTTT. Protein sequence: CASSSTSTDTQYF.

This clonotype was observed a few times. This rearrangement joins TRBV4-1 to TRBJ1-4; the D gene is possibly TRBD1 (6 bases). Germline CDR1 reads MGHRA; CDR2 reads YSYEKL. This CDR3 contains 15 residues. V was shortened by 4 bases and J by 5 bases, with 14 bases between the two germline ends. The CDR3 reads CASSPRAGVNEKLFF. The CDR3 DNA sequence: TGCGCCAGCAGCCCCCGCGCAGGGGTAAATGAAAAACTGTTTTTT.

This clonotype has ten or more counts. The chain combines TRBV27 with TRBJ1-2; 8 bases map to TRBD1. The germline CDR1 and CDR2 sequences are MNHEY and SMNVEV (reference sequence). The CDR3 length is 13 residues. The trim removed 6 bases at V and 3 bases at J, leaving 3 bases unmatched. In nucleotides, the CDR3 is TGTGCCAGCAGCCCGACAGGGGACTATGGCTACACCTTC. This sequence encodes CASSPTGDYGYTF.

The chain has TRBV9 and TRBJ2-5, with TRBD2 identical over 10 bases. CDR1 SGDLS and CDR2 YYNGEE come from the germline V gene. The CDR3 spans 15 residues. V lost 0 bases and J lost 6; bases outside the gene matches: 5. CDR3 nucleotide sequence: TGTGCCAGCAGCGTAGGGGCTAGCGGGGGACAGACCCAGTACTTC. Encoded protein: CASSVGASGGQTQYF.

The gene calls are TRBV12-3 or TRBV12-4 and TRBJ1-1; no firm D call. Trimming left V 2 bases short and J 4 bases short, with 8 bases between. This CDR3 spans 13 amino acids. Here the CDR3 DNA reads TGTGCCAGCAGTTTATGGAGAAGCACTGAAGCTTTCTTT. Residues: CASSLWRSTEAFF.

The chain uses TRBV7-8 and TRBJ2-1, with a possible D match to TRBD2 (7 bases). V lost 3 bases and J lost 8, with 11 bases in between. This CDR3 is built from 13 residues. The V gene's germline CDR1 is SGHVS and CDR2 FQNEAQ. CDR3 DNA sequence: TGTGCCAGCAGCTTGGTGGGGGGGCATGAGCAGTTCTTC. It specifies CASSLVGGHEQFF.

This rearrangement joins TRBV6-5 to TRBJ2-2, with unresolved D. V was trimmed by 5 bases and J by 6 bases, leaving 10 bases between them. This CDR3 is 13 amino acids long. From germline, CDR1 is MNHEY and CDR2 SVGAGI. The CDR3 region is CASSLTDPGELFF. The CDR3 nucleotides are TGTGCCAGCAGTCTAACAGATCCCGGGGAGCTGTTTTTT.

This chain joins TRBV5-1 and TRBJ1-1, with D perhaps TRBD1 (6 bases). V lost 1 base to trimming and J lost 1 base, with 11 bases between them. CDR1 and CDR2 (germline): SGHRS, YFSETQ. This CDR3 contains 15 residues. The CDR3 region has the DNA TGCGCCAGCAGCTTGAGGGTAGGGGGGAACACTGAAGCTTTCTTT. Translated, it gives CASSLRVGGNTEAFF.

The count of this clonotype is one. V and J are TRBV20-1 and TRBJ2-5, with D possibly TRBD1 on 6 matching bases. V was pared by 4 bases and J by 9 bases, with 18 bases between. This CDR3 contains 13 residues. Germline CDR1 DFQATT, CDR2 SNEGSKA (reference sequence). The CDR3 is CSANQGGGWAQYF. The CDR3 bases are TGCAGTGCTAACCAGGGTGGGGGCTGGGCCCAGTACTTC.

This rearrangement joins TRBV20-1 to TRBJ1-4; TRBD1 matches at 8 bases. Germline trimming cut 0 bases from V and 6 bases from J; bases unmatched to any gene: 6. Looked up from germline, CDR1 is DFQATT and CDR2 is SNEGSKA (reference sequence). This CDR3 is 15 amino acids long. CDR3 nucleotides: TGCAGTGCTAGAGAGATGGACAGGGATCATGAAAAACTGTTTTTT. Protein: CSAREMDRDHEKLFF.

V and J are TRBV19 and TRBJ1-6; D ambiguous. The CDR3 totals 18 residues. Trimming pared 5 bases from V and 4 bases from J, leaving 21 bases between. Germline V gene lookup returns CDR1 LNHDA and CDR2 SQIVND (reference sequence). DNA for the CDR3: TGTGCCAGTAGTGTGATTGTTGCTGGACTTACTTATAATTCACCCCTCCACTTT. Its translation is CASSVIVAGLTYNSPLHF.

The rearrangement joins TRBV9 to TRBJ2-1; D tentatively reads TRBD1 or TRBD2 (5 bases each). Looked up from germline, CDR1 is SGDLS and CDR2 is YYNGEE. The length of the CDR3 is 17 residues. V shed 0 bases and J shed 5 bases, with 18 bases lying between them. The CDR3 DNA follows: TGTGCCAGCAGCGTAGCTGGAGGACACGTGAATAACAATGAGCAGTTCTTC. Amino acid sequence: CASSVAGGHVNNNEQFF.

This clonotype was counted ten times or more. CDR3 sequence: CASSSGPLYEQYF. As DNA, the CDR3 is TGTGCCAGCAGTTCGGGACCACTCTACGAGCAGTACTTC. The chain employs TRBV28 and TRBJ2-7, with D possibly being TRBD1 or TRBD2 (5 bases each). With 4 bases removed from V and 3 bases from J, the gap between germline ends came to 10 bases. Germline V gives CDR1 MDHEN, CDR2 SYDVKM. The CDR3 is made up of 13 amino acids.

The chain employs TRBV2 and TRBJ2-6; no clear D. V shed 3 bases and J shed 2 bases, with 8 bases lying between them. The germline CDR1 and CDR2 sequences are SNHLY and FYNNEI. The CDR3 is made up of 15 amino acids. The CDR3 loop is CASSDTTTGANVLTF. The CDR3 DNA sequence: TGTGCCAGCAGTGACACGACGACTGGGGCCAACGTCCTGACTTTC.

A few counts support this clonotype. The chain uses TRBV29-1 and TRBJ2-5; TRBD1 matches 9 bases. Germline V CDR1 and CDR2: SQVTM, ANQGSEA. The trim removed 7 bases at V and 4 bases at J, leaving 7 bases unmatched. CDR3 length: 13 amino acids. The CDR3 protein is CSASNRGRETQYF. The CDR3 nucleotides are TGCAGCGCGTCCAACAGGGGGCGAGAGACCCAGTACTTC.

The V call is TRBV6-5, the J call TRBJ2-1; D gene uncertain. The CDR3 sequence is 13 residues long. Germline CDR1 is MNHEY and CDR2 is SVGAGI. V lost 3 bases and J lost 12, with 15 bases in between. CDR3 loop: CASSYYSEARQFF. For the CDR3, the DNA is TGTGCCAGCAGTTATTACTCCGAGGCTAGGCAGTTCTTC.

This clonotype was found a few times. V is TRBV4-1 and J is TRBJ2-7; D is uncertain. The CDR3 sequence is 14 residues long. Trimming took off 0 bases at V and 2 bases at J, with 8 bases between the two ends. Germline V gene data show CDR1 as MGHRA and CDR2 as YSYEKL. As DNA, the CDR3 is TGCGCCAGCAGCCAAGATTGGTCTACCTACGAGCAGTACTTC. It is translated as CASSQDWSTYEQYF.

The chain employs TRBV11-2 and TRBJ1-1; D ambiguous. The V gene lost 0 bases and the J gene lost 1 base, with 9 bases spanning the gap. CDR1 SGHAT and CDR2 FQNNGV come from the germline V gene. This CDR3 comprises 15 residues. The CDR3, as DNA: TGTGCCAGCAGCTTAGATCCATCGGGGAACACTGAAGCTTTCTTT. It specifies CASSLDPSGNTEAFF.

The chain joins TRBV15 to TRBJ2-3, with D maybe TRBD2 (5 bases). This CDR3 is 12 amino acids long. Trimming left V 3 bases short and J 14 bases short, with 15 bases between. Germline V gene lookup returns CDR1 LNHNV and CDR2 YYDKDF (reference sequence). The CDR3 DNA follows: TGTGCCACCAGCAGTAATAGCGTGGCTCGGTATTTT. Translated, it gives CATSSNSVARYF.

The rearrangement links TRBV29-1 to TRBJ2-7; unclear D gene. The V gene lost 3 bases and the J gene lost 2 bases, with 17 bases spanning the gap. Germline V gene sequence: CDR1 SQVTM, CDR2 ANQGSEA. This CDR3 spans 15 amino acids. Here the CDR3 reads CSVEEPGTTAYEQYF. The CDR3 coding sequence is TGCAGCGTTGAGGAACCGGGTACCACAGCCTACGAGCAGTACTTC.

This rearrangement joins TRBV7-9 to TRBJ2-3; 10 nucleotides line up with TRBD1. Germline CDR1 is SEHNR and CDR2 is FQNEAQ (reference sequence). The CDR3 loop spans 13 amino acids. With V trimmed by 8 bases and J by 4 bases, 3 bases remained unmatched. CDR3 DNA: TGTGCCAGCCGGGACAGGGGCCCAGATACGCAGTATTTT. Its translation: CASRDRGPDTQYF. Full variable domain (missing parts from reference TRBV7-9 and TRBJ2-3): DTGVSQNPRHKITKRGQNVTFRCDPISEHNRLYWYRQTLGQGPEFLTYFQNEAQLEKSRLLSDRFSAERPKGSFSTLEIQRTEQGDSAMYLCASRDRGPDTQYFGPGTRLTVL.

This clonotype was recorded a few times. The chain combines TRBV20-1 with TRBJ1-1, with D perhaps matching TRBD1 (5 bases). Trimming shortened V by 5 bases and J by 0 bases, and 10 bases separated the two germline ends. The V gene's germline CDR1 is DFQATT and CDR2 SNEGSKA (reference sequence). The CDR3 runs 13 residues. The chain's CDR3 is CSAGGRLNTEAFF. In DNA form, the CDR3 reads TGCAGTGCTGGGGGACGGCTGAACACTGAAGCTTTCTTT.

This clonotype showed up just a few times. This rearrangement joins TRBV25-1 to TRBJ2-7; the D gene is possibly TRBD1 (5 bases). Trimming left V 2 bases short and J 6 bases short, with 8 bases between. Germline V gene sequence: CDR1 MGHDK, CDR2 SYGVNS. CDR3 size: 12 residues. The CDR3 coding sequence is TGTGCCAGCAGTGAACGGCAGGGCGAGCAGTACTTC. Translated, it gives CASSERQGEQYF.

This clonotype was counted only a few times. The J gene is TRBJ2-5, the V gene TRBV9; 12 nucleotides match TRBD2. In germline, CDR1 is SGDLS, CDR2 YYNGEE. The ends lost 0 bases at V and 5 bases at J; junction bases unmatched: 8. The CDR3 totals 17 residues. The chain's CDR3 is CASSVGLAGGAIETQYF. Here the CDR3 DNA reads TGTGCCAGCAGCGTAGGGCTAGCGGGGGGGGCAATCGAGACCCAGTACTTC.

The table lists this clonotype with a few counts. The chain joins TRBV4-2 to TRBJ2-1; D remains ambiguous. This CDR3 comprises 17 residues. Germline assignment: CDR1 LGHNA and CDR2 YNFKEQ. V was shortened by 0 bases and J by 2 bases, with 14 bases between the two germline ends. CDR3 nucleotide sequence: TGTGCCAGCAGCCAAGAAGTTGCGAGACAAACCTACAATGAGCAGTTCTTC. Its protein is CASSQEVARQTYNEQFF.

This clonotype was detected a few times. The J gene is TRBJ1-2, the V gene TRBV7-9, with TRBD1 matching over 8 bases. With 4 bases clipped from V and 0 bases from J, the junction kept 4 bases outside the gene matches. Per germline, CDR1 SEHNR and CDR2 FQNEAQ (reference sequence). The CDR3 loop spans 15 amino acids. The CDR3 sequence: CASSSAQGANYGYTF. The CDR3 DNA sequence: TGTGCCAGCAGCTCAGCACAGGGGGCTAACTATGGCTACACCTTC.

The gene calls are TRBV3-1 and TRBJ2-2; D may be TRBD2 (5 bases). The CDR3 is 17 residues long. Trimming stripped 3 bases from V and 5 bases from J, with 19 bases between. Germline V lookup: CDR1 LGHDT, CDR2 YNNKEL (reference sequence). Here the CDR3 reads CASSHTRTRSGTGELFF. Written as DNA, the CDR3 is TGTGCCAGCAGCCATACACGTACCCGTTCGGGGACCGGGGAGCTGTTTTTT.